Reported below is one T cell receptor (beta chain). These data come from a study of blood T cell repertoires in COVID-19. Germline CDR1 and CDR2: MGHRA and YSYEKL. There are 19 residues in the CDR3. Trimming left V 3 bases short and J 6 bases short, with 24 bases between. Here immunoSEQ multiplex PCR was the method, and the copy in TCRdb shows in-frame clones only, minus some. The profile shows about 160,000 clones, approximately 82% of them singletons. The TCR sequence derives from a woman aged 40-49 years with COVID-19, enrolled during active disease. The sequencing sample was made of peripheral blood. The chain is built from TRBV4-1 and TRBJ1-6; D may be TRBD1 (6 bases). The CDR3 is CASSHRVPGAQGINSPLHF. CDR3 sequence (DNA): TGCGCCAGCAGCCACCGCGTCCCTGGGGCACAGGGAATTAATTCACCCCTCCACTTT.